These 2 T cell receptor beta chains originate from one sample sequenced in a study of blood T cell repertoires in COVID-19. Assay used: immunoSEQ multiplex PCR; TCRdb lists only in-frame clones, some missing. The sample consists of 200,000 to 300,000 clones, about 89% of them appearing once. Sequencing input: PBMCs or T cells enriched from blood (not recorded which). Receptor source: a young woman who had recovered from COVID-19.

CDR3 sequence reads: CASTLRGGDGYTF. In DNA form, the CDR3 reads TGTGCCAGCACACTCCGGGGAGGGGATGGCTACACCTTC. The chain combines TRBV6-5 with TRBJ1-2, with D possibly TRBD1 on 5 matching bases. Trimming removed 7 bases at V and 6 bases at J, with 15 bases between. CDR3 length: 13 amino acids. The V gene's germline CDR1 is MNHEY and CDR2 SVGAGI.

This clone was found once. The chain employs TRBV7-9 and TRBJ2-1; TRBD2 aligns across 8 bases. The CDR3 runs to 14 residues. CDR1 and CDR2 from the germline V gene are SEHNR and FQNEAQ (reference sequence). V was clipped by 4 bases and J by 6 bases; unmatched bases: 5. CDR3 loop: CASSYGGDGNEQFF. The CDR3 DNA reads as TGTGCCAGCAGCTACGGGGGGGATGGCAATGAGCAGTTCTTC.